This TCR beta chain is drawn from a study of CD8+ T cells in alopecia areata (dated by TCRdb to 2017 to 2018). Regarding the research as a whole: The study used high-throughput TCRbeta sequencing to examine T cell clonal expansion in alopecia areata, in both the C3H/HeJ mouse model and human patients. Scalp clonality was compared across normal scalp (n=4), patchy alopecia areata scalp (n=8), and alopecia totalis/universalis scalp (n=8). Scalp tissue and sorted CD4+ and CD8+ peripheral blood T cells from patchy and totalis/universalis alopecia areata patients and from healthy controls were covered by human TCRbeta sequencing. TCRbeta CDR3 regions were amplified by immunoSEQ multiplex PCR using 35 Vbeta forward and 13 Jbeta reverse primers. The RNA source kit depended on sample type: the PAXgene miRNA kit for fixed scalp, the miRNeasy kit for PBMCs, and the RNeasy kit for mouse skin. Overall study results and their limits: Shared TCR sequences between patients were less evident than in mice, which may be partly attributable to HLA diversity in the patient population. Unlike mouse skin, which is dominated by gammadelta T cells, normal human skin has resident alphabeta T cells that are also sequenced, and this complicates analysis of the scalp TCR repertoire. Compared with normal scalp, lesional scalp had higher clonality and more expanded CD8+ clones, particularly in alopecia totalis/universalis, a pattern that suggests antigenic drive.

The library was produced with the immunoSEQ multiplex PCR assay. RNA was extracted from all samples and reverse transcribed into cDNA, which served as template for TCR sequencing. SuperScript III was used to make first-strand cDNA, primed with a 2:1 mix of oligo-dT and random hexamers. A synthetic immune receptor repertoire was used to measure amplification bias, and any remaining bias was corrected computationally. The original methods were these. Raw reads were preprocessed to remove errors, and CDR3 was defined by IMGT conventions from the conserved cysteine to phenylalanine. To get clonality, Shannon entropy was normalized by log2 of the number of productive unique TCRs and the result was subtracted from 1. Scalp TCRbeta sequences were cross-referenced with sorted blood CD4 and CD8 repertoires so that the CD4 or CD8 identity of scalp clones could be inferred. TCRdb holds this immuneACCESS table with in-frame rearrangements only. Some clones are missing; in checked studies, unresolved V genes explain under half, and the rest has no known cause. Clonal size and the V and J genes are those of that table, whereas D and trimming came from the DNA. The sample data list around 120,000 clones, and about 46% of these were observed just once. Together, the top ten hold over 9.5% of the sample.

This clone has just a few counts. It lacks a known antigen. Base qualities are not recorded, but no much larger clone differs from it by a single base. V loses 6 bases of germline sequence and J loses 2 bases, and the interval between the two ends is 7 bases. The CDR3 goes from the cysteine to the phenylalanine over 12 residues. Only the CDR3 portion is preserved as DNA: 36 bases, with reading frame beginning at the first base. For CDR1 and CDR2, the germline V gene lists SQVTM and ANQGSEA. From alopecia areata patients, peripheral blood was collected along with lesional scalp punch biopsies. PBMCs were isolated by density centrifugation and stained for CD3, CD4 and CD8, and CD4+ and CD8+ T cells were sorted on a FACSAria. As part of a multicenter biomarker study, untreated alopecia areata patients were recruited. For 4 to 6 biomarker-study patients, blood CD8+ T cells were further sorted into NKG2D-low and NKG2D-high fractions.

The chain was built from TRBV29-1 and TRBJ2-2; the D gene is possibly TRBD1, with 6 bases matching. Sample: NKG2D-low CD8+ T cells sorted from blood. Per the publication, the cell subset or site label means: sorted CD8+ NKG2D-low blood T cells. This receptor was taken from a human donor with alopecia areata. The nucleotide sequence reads TGCAGCGTGGGGGCCAACACCGGGGAGCTGTTTTTT. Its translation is CSVGANTGELFF.